This T cell receptor beta chain originates from a study of blood T cell repertoires in COVID-19 (dated by TCRdb to 2020 to 2022). The study in broad terms: The collaborator samples originated in the United States, Italy and Spain and spanned the acute and convalescent phases of COVID-19. The material from the prospective study consisted of cDNA or gDNA derived from T cells, B-cell-depleted T cells, or PBMCs. Deeply sampled blood TCRbeta repertoires from subjects exposed to, actively infected with, or recovered from COVID-19 were included in the dataset. A freely available public database, intended as a resource for researchers studying the immune response to SARS-CoV-2, is where the repertoires were released. The samples were drawn from two sources: the first 160 participants of the ongoing ImmuneRACE study, and approximately 1,300 subjects contributed by 6 global collaborators. The sample metadata nearly always contained a de-identified subject ID, COVID-19 status, age in years and sex. Where HLA class I and class II types were available, the types were taken from metadata supplied by the sample provider, not from assay-based typing. What the study reported, not specific to this receptor: How much clinical and demographic metadata was included differed by source and by participant, and the metadata was provided uncurated.

At one collaborating source in Seattle, patients were enrolled during active infection and were followed longitudinally through the course of disease. Whole blood was collected in K2EDTA tubes by collaborating institutions according to the institutions' own protocols. For TCRbeta analysis, collaborators shipped samples as frozen whole blood, isolated PBMCs, or DNA extracted from either of those sample types. As regards this clone: Its antigen is still unknown. One base away there is no much larger clone; base qualities are not given.

The immunoSEQ Assay, a bias-controlled multiplex PCR, was used to amplify TCRbeta CDR3 regions from genomic DNA. The published analysis was carried out like this. The number of nucleated cells in each sample was estimated from the amplification of reference gene primers within the assay. Sequence reads were collapsed and filtered to measure the absolute abundance of every unique TCRbeta CDR3 rearrangement. For each sample, productive Simpson clonality was calculated as the square root of Simpson's diversity index across productive rearrangements. The immuneACCESS repertoire file appears here via TCRdb, limited to in-frame rearrangements. These files lack a portion of the clones; in checked studies, under half of the deficit traces to unresolved V genes, and the cause of the others is not known. V and J calls and clone size are those listed in that table; D and trimming were worked out from the DNA. The sample table lists under 200,000 clones, roughly 90% of them with a count of one. About 5.3% of the sample goes to the ten largest clones.

The CDR3 has 15 amino acids, counting the end cysteine and phenylalanine. The read is trimmed to its CDR3 DNA, 45 bases read in frame from base 1. V ends up 4 bases short and J 0 bases short, with an unmatched junction base count of 3. CDR1 and CDR2, per the germline V gene, are MDHEN and SYDVKM. Material for sequencing was peripheral blood. Rearrangement joined TRBV28 to TRBJ2-7; 10 junctional bases match TRBD2. This clonotype was obtained from a young man with COVID-19, enrolled during active disease. The CDR3 reads CASSSRTSGSYEQYF. The nucleotides are TGTGCCAGCAGTTCCAGGACTAGCGGCTCCTACGAGCAGTACTTC.